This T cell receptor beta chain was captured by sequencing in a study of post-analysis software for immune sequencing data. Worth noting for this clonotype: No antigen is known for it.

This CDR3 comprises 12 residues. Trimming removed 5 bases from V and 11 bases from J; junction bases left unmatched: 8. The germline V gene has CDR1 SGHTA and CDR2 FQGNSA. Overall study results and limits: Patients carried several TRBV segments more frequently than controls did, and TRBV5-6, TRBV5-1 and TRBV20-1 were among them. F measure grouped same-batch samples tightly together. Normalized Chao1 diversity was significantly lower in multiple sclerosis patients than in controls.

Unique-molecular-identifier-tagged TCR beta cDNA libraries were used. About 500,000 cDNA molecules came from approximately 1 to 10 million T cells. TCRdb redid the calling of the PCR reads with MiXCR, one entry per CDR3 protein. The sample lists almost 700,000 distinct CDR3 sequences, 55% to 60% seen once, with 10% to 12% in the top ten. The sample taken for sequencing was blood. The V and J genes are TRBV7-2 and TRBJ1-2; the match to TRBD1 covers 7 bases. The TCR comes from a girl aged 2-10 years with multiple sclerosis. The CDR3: CASSPTGRSYTF. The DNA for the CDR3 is TGTGCCAGCAGCCCGACAGGGCGGAGTTACACCTTC.